This paragraph reports one T cell receptor beta chain. What it binds is unknown. This CDR3 contains 14 residues. Trimming took 3 bases from V and 6 from J; bases not matched to a gene: 2. Germline V gene sequence: CDR1 MRHNA, CDR2 SNTAGT. This specimen belongs to a study of CD8 T cell repertoires and HIV-1 epitope variants. Study in general: Epitopes were three Gag families plus Nef HW9 and YT9.

This table comes from immunoSEQ multiplex PCR, and its TCRdb copy is limited to in-frame clones, with some not included. Here the sample spans about 4,400 clones, 65% being singletons. This receptor was taken from a male donor with HIV. V gene TRBV6-4 combines with J gene TRBJ2-1; 10 bases align to TRBD2. Material for sequencing was cultured CD8+ T cells derived from PBMCs. CDR3 in DNA: TGTGCCAGCAGTGAAGCGGGGGGGCCCAATGAGCAGTTCTTC. Residues: CASSEAGGPNEQFF.